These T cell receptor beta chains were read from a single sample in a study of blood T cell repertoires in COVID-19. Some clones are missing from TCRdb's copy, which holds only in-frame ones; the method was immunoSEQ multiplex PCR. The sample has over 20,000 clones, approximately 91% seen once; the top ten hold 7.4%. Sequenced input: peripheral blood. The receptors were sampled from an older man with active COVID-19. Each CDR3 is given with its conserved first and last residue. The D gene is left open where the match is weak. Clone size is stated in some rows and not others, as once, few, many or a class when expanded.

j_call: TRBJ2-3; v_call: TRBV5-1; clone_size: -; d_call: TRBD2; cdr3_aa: CASSWTGGDTQYF; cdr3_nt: TGCGCCAGCAGCTGGACGGGAGGAGATACGCAGTATTTT
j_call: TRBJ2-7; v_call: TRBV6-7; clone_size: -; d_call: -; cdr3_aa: CASSYHPRPPPYEQYF; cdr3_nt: TGTGCCAGCAGTTACCACCCCAGGCCCCCGCCCTACGAGCAGTACTTC
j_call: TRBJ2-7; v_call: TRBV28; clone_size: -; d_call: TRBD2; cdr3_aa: CASSLLAGGLEQYF; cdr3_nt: TGTGCCAGCAGTTTGCTAGCGGGGGGGCTCGAGCAGTACTTC
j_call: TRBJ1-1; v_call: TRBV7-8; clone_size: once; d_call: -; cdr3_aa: CASSPRVLVSEAFF; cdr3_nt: TGTGCCAGCAGCCCTCGGGTCCTCGTTTCTGAAGCTTTCTTT
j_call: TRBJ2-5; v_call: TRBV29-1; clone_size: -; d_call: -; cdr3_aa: CSATKETQYF; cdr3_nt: TGCAGCGCAACAAAAGAGACCCAGTACTTC
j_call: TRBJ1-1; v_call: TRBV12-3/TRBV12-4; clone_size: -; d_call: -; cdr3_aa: CASRTRGSEAFF; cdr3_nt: TGTGCCAGCAGGACCCGGGGAAGTGAAGCTTTCTTT
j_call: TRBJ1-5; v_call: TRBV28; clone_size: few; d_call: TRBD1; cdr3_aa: CASSTRAQGGSNQPQHF; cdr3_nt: TGTGCCAGCAGCACTAGAGCACAGGGGGGAAGCAATCAGCCCCAGCATTTT
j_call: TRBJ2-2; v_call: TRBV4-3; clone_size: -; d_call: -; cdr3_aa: CASSHSGGTGELFF; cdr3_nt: TGCGCCAGCAGCCACTCCGGGGGCACCGGGGAGCTGTTTTTT
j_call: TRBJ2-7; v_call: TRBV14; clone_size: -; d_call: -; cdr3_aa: CASSPHSSGDGQYF; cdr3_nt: TGTGCCAGCAGCCCCCATTCATCAGGGGACGGGCAGTACTTC
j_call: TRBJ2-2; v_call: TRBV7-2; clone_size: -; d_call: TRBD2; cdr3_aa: CASSTTGTRGTGELFF; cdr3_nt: TGTGCCAGCAGTACAACCGGGACTAGAGGTACCGGGGAGCTGTTTTTT
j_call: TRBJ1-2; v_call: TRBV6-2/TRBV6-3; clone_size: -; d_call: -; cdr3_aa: CASSSTAGGYTF; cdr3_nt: TGTGCCAGCAGCTCCACGGCAGGCGGCTACACCTTC
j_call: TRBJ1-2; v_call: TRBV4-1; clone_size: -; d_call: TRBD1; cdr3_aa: CASRLQGTNYGYTF; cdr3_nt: TGCGCCAGCAGGCTACAGGGGACTAACTATGGCTACACCTTC
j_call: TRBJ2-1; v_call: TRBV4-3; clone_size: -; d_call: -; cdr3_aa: CASSQDLRVEHNEQFF; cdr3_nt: TGCGCCAGCAGCCAAGACCTGAGGGTAGAACACAATGAGCAGTTCTTC